This TCR beta chain was identified during a study of cytomegalovirus exposure and HLA in healthy donors. Looking at the study overall: Genotyping showed 70% to 90% of over 350 donors falling in the Caucasian-associated ancestry cluster.

This CDR3 has 15 residues. J was trimmed by 1 base and V by 3 bases; bases with no gene match: 2. In germline, CDR1 is MDHEN, CDR2 SYDVKM. Remarks on this clone: Its antigen is still unknown.

The study's findings and limits: In terms of immune exposure information, only CMV serostatus was available.

The PCR used 60 Vbeta and 13 Jbeta primers. The data were produced by immunoSEQ multiplex PCR, yet TCRdb's version contains in-frame clones alone and is incomplete. The data contain 150,000 to 200,000 clones, around four fifths of them singletons. The TCR sequence derives from a woman between 25 and 40 years old in good health and CMV-seronegative. The chain is built from TRBV28 and TRBJ2-2; 7 bases are a match to TRBD1. What was sequenced was PBMCs. CDR3 protein: CASSFDRENTGELFF. CDR3 nucleotides: TGTGCCAGCAGTTTCGACAGGGAGAACACCGGGGAGCTGTTTTTT. The variable domain in full, completed from reference TRBV28 and TRBJ2-2, reads DVKVTQSSRYLVKRTGEKVFLECVQDMDHENMFWYRQDPGLGLRLIYFSYDVKMKEKGDIPEGYSVSREKKERFSLILESASTNQTSMYLCASSFDRENTGELFFGEGSRLTVL.